This passage covers 11 T cell receptor beta chains from one sample sequenced in a study of tumor T cells in aggressive B-cell lymphoma. Sequenced by immunoSEQ multiplex PCR; TCRdb stores in-frame clones only, minus some. The table has fewer than 3,500 clones, approximately 91% seen once. The specimen sequenced was tumor tissue. The receptor source for this set is an adult with diffuse large B cell lymphoma.

J is TRBJ2-7 and V is TRBV6-1; tentative D call: TRBD1 (5 bases). V shed 0 bases and J shed 7 bases, with 13 bases lying between them. Germline loops: CDR1 MNHNS, CDR2 SASEGT. The CDR3 length is 14 residues. CDR3 in amino acids: CASSEAGVFGEQYF. The CDR3 coding sequence is TGTGCCAGCAGTGAAGCAGGGGTCTTCGGAGAGCAGTACTTC.

The chain couples TRBV7-9 to TRBJ2-2, with 9 nucleotides matching TRBD1. The CDR3 has 17 amino acids. CDR1 SEHNR and CDR2 FQNEAQ come from the germline V gene (reference sequence). Germline trimming cut 2 bases from V and 5 bases from J; bases unmatched to any gene: 9. The CDR3: CASSLSLQGAVTGELFF. In nucleotides, the CDR3 is TGTGCCAGCAGCTTATCCCTACAGGGGGCGGTAACCGGGGAGCTGTTTTTT.

The CDR3 region has the DNA TGCAGCGTTACAGGAGTTATAGCTAACTATGGCTACACCTTC. As protein: CSVTGVIANYGYTF. This rearrangement joins TRBV29-1 to TRBJ1-2, with a possible D match to TRBD1 (5 bases). Germline loops: CDR1 SQVTM, CDR2 ANQGSEA. This CDR3 spans 14 amino acids. V was shortened by 5 bases and J by 0 bases, with 13 bases between the two germline ends.

V and J are TRBV19 and TRBJ1-5; 7 bases agree with TRBD1. From germline, CDR1 is LNHDA and CDR2 SQIVND (reference sequence). This CDR3 has 14 residues. The junction had 11 bases not matched to a gene; V was cut back by 5 bases and J by 10 bases. The CDR3 reads CASSWGTAPNPQHF. As DNA, the CDR3 is TGTGCCAGTAGTTGGGGGACAGCACCTAATCCCCAGCATTTT.

The chain combines TRBV29-1 with TRBJ2-3, with TRBD2 identical over 8 bases. Unmatched junction bases numbered 5, after V lost 6 bases and J lost 0 bases. Germline lookup yields CDR1 SQVTM and CDR2 ANQGSEA. This CDR3 comprises 14 residues. The DNA for the CDR3 is TGCAGCGTGGTAGCGGGGACAAGCACAGATACGCAGTATTTT. This gives the protein CSVVAGTSTDTQYF.

The gene calls are TRBV25-1 and TRBJ2-7; possible D gene TRBD2, 6 bases. CDR1 is MGHDK, CDR2 SYGVNS, per germline. V was pared by 2 bases and J by 6 bases, with 11 bases between. The CDR3 has 13 amino acids. CDR3 sequence: CASSELEGSEQYF. CDR3 nucleotide sequence: TGTGCCAGCAGTGAACTGGAGGGGAGCGAGCAGTACTTC.

This clone is a singleton in its sample. The V call is TRBV10-3, the J call TRBJ1-4; D may be TRBD1 (5 bases). V lost 3 bases, J lost 7 bases, and 12 bases lay in between. Per germline, CDR1 ENHRY and CDR2 SYGVKD. CDR3 size: 14 residues. The CDR3 DNA reads TGTGCCATCAGTGACGGTCAGGGCGGTGAAAAACTGTTTTTT. This encodes CAISDGQGGEKLFF.

The chain is built from TRBV18 and TRBJ1-1; unclear D gene. The germline V and J ends were trimmed by 2 bases and 1 base, with 11 bases remaining between them. Germline CDR1 is KGHSH and CDR2 is LQKENI. This CDR3 region has 15 residues. In DNA, the CDR3 is TGTGCCAGCTCACCATTAGACACACCGAACACTGAAGCTTTCTTT. Translated, it gives CASSPLDTPNTEAFF.

The CDR3 region has the DNA TGCGCCAGCAGCCAAGAGACAGGGTGGACTGAAGCTTTCTTT. Translating it yields CASSQETGWTEAFF. This chain uses TRBV4-3 with TRBJ1-1; 7 positions agree with TRBD1. The CDR3 has 14 residues. Germline CDR1 is LGHNA and CDR2 is YSLEER. The trim removed 0 bases at V and 5 bases at J, leaving 3 bases unmatched.

The chain has TRBV7-8 and TRBJ1-6; 7 bases are a match to TRBD1. V lost 6 bases to trimming and J lost 0 bases; unmatched junction nucleotides: 5. There are 16 residues in the CDR3. CDR1 is SGHVS, CDR2 FQNEAQ, per germline. The CDR3 sequence is CASRLQGSSYNSPLHF. DNA of the CDR3: TGTGCCAGCAGACTACAGGGGAGCTCCTATAATTCACCCCTCCACTTT.

The chain carries TRBV18 and TRBJ2-7; 8 bases agree with TRBD1. Germline V gene data show CDR1 as KGHSH and CDR2 as LQKENI. Trimming removed 1 base from V and 7 bases from J; junction bases left unmatched: 6. The CDR3 length is 14 residues. CDR3 region: CASSPLQGEREQYF. CDR3 coding DNA: TGTGCCAGCTCACCACTACAGGGGGAAAGAGAGCAGTACTTC.